The sequence of this TCR beta chain was determined in a study of post-analysis software for immune sequencing data. Study-level information: Patients had relapsing-remitting, secondary progressive or progressive-relapsing multiple sclerosis; some lacked subtype. Study-wide results and limits: Five TRBV segments were significantly more frequent in patients than in controls. TRBV5-6, TRBV5-1 and TRBV20-1 were among these segments. Multiple sclerosis patients had significantly lower normalized Chao1 diversity than controls.

As to this clonotype: Its antigen is still unknown.

Germline CDR1 SGHNT, CDR2 YYREEE (reference sequence). There are 14 residues in the CDR3. Trimming took 2 bases from V and 4 from J; bases not matched to a gene: 4. The TCR beta cDNA libraries contained unique molecular identifiers. TCRdb ran MiXCR on the PCR reads and lists one entry per CDR3 protein. The data contain around 770,000 distinct CDR3 sequences, about 43% of them singletons. Material for sequencing was blood. The chain employs TRBV5-4 and TRBJ2-3; 7 bases are a match to TRBD2. The receptor was derived from a girl between 5 and 17 years old with multiple sclerosis. The CDR3: CASSLRDYSDTQYF. CDR3 nucleotides: TGTGCCAGCAGCTTACGGGACTACTCAGATACGCAGTATTTT.